The 2 T cell receptor beta chains reported below all come from one sample, sequenced in a study of T cells after posttransplantation cyclophosphamide. Using immunoSEQ multiplex PCR, the repertoire was profiled, and TCRdb retains in-frame clones only, with some absent. The sample has approximately 15,000 clones, roughly 92% seen once. The naive gate required viable CD3+CD4+ or CD3+CD8+ cells with CCR7+CD45RA+CD45RO-CD95-CD27+CD28+ phenotype. Sequencing used naive CD4+ T cells sorted from blood. All receptors derive from a woman in her 50s in good health and a related stem cell transplant donor.

V usage is TRBV5-8 and J usage is TRBJ2-5; TRBD2 agrees at 11 bases. The junction had 14 bases not matched to a gene; V was cut back by 0 bases and J by 4 bases. The germline V gene encodes CDR1 SGHTS and CDR2 YDEGEE. This CDR3 is 19 amino acids long. Here the CDR3 DNA reads TGTGCCAGCAGCTTGGGGCTAGCGGGAGGCCTCACCATCGGAGAGACCCAGTACTTC. It encodes CASSLGLAGGLTIGETQYF.

The chain combines TRBV15 with TRBJ1-4; TRBD1 aligns across 7 bases. J was trimmed by 6 bases and V by 7 bases; bases with no gene match: 20. This CDR3 has 18 amino acids. Germline assignment: CDR1 LNHNV and CDR2 YYDKDF (reference sequence). The CDR3 loop is CATKHRTGETSGYEKLFF. CDR3 nucleotides: TGTGCCACCAAGCACCGGACAGGAGAAACTTCGGGGTATGAAAAACTGTTTTTT. The full variable domain, with the rest looked up from reference TRBV15 and TRBJ1-4, is DAMVIQNPRYQVTQFGKPVTLSCSQTLNHNVMYWYQQKSSQAPKLLFHYYDKDFNNEADTPDNFQSRRPNTSFCFLDIRSPGLGDTAMYLCATKHRTGETSGYEKLFFGSGTQLSVL.